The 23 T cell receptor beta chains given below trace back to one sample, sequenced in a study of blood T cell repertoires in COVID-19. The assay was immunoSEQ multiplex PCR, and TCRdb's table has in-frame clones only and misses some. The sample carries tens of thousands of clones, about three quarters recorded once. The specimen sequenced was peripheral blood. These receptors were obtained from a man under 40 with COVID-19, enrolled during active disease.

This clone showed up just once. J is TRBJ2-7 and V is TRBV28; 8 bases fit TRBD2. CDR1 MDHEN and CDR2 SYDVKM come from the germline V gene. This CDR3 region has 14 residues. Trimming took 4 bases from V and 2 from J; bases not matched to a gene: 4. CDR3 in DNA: TGTGCCAGCAGTTCTAGCGGGCGTCCCTACGAGCAGTACTTC. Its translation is CASSSSGRPYEQYF.

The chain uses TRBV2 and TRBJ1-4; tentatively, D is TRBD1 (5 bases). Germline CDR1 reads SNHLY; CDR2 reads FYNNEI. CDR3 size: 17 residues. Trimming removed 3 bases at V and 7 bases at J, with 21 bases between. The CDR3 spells CASSDPTEGNGSEKLFF. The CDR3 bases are TGTGCCAGCAGTGACCCCACGGAGGGGAACGGGAGTGAAAAACTGTTTTTT. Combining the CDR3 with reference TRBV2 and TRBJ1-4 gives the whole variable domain EPEVTQTPSHQVTQMGQEVILRCVPISNHLYFYWYRQILGQKVEFLVSFYNNEISEKSEIFDDQFSVERPDGSNFTLKIRSTKLEDSAMYFCASSDPTEGNGSEKLFFGSGTQLSVL.

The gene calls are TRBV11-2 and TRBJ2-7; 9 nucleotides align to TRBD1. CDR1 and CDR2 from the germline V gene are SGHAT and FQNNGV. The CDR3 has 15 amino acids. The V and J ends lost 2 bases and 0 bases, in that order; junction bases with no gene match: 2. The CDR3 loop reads CASSLTGQGSYEQYF. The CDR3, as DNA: TGTGCCAGCAGCTTAACGGGACAGGGCTCCTACGAGCAGTACTTC.

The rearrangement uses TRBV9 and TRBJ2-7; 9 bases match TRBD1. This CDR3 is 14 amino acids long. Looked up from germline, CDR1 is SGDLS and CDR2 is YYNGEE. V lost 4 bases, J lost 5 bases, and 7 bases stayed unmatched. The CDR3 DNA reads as TGTGCCAGCAGCTTGGGACAGGGAAAGGACGAGCAGTACTTC. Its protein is CASSLGQGKDEQYF.

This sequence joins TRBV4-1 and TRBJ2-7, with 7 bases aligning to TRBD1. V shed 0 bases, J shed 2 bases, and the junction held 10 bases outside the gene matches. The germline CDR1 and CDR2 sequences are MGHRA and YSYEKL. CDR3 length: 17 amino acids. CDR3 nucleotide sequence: TGCGCCAGCAGCCAAGATTTTGGGACAGAAAATGCCTACGAGCAGTACTTC. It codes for CASSQDFGTENAYEQYF.

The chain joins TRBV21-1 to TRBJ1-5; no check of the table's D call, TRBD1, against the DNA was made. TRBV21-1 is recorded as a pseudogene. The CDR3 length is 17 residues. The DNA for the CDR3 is TGTGCCAGCAGCAAATGGGACAGTCCTCTTAGCAATCAGCCCCAGCATTTT. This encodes CASSKWDSPLSNQPQHF.

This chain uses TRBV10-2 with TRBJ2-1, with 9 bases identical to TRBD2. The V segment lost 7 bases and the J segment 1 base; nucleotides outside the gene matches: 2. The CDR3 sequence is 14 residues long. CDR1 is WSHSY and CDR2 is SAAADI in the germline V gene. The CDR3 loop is CASTSGASYNEQFF. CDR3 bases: TGCGCCAGCACTAGCGGGGCTTCCTACAATGAGCAGTTCTTC.

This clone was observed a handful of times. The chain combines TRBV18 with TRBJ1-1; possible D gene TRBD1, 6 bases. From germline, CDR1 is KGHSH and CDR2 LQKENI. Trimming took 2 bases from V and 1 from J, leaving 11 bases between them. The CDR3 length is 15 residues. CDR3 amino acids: CASSPSDRPNTEAFF. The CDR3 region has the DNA TGTGCCAGCTCACCATCAGACAGGCCGAACACTGAAGCTTTCTTT.

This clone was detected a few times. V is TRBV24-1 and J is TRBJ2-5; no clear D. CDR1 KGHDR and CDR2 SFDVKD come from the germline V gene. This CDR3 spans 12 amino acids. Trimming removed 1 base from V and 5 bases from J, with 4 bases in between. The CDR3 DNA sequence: TGTGCCACCAGTGATTTCGGGGAGACCCAGTACTTC. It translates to CATSDFGETQYF.

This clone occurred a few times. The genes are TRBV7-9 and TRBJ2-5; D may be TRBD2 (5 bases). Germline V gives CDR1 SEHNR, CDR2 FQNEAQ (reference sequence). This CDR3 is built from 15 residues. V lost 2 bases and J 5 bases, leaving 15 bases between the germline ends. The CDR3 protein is CASSLWVQEVETQYF. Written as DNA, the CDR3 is TGTGCCAGCAGCTTATGGGTGCAGGAGGTTGAGACCCAGTACTTC.

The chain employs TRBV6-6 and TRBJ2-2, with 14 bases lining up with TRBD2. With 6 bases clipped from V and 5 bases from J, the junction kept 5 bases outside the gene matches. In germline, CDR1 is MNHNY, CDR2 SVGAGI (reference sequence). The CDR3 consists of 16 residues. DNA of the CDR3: TGTGCCAGCAGGACTAGCGGGAGGGCCGGGACCGGGGAGCTGTTTTTT. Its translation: CASRTSGRAGTGELFF.

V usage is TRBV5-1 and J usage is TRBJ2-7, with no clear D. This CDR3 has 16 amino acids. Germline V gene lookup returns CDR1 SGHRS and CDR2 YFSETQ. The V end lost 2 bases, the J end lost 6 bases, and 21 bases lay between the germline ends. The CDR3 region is CASSLGSSGFGFEQYF. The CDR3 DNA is TGCGCCAGCAGCTTAGGCTCCTCCGGGTTTGGTTTCGAGCAGTACTTC.

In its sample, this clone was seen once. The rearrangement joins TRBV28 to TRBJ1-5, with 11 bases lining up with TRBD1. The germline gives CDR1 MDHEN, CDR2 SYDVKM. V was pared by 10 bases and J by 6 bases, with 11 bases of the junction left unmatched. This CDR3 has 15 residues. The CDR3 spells CATLRGQGGSQPQHF. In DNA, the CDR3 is TGTGCCACTCTACGGGGACAGGGGGGGAGTCAGCCCCAGCATTTT.

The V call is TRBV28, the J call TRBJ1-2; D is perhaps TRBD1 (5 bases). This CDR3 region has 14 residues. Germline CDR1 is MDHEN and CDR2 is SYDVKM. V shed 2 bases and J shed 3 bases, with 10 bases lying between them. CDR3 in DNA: TGTGCCAGCAGTTTACAGGGAATCGACTATGGCTACACCTTC. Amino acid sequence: CASSLQGIDYGYTF.

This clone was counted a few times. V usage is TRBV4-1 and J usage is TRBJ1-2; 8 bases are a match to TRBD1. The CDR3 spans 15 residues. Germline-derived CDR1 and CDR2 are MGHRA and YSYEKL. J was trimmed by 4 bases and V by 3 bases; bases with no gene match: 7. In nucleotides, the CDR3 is TGCGCCAGCAGCCAGGACCAGGGGGCAGGCTATGGCTACACCTTC. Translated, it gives CASSQDQGAGYGYTF.

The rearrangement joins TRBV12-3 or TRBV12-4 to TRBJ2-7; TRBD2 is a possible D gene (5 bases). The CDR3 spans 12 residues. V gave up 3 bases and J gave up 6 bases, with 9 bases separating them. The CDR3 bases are TGTGCCAGCAGTTTGGAGGAAGGCGAGCAGTACTTC. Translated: CASSLEEGEQYF.

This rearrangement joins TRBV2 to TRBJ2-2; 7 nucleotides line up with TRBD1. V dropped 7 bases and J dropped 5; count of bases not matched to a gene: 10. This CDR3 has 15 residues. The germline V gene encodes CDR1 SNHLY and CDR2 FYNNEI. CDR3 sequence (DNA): TGTGCCAGCATCTACGACAGGGTTGGGACCGGGGAGCTGTTTTTT. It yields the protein CASIYDRVGTGELFF.

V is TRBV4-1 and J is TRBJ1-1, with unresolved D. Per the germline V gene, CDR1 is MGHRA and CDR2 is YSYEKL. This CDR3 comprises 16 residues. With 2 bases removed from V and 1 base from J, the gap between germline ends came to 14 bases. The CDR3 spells CASSQTPPGRNTEAFF. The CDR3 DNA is TGCGCCAGCAGCCAAACCCCGCCCGGGAGGAACACTGAAGCTTTCTTT.

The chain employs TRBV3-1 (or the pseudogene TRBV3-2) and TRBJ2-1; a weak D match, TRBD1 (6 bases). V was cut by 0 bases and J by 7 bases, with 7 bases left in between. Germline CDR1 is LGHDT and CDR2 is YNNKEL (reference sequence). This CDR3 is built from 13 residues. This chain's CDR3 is CASSQDRGNEQFF. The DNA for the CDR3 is TGTGCCAGCAGCCAAGATAGGGGGAATGAGCAGTTCTTC.

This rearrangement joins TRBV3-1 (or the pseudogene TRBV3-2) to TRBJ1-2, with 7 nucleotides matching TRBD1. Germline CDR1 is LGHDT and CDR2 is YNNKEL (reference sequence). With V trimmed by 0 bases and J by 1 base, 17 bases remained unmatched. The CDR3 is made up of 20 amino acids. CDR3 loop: CASSQDRSRDSAILNYGYTF. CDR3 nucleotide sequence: TGTGCCAGCAGCCAAGATCGGTCCCGGGACAGCGCAATCCTTAACTATGGCTACACCTTC.

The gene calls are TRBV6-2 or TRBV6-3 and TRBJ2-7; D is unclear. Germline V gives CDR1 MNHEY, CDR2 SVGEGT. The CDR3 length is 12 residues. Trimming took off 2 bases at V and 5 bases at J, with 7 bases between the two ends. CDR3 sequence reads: CASSYDIHEQYF. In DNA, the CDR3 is TGTGCCAGCAGTTACGACATCCACGAGCAGTACTTC.

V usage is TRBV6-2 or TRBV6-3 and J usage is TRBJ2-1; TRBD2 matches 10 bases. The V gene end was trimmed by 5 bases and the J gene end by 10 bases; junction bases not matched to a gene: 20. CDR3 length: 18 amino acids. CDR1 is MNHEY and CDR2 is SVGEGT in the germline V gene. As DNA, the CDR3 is TGTGCCAGCAGTAGTCCAGGGGTAGCGGGAGGCCCCCCCAGGGAGCAGTTCTTC. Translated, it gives CASSSPGVAGGPPREQFF.

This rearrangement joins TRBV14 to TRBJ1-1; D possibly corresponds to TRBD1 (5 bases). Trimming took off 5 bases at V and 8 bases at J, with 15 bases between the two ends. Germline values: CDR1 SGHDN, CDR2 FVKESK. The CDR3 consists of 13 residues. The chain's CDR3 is CASSSIGQGEAFF. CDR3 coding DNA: TGTGCCAGCAGCTCGATCGGGCAGGGCGAAGCTTTCTTT.